This TCR beta chain was recorded in a study of T cell changes during pregnancy in multiple sclerosis. Sequenced by immunoSEQ multiplex PCR; TCRdb stores in-frame clones only, minus some. The sample lists over 90,000 clones, 85% to 95% occurring once. Germline lookup yields CDR1 SGHRS and CDR2 YFSETQ. V lost 0 bases and J 3 bases, leaving 13 bases between the germline ends. The CDR3 covers 15 residues. The material sequenced was peripheral blood, taken after pregnancy. The chain links TRBV5-1 to TRBJ2-7; possible D gene TRBD1, 6 bases. The TCR comes from a female donor with multiple sclerosis, enrolled in a pregnancy study. The CDR3 loop reads CASSLDSGQYYEQYF. The CDR3 bases are TGCGCCAGCAGCTTGGACTCCGGACAGTACTACGAGCAGTACTTC.